The clone carrying this TCR beta chain was seen a single time. Its antigen is undetermined. These data are taken from a study of blood T cells in healthy people across ages. Findings of the study overall: Per-million-T-cell TCR beta diversity fell roughly linearly with age. No one knew whether donors had CMV, which possibly confounded expanded clonotype changes. PBMCs left unsorted prevented a conclusive naive versus antigen-experienced comparison.

The CDR3 spans 13 residues. The V end was cut by 4 bases, the J end by 6 bases, with 10 bases between. From germline, CDR1 is ENHRY and CDR2 SYGVKD. Through a sample-barcoded 5' primer and a J-beta primer mix, a second PCR was run for 7 to 11 cycles. TCRdb re-called the 5' RACE reads with MiXCR, one entry per CDR3 protein. The data contain some 1.4 million distinct CDR3 sequences, around 39% of them seen just once; the ten biggest clones take up less than 8%. This chain uses TRBV10-3 with TRBJ1-5; the D gene is possibly TRBD1 (5 bases). This TCR came from a young woman in good health. The sample taken for sequencing was blood. The CDR3 DNA reads as TGTGCCATCAGTGCAGGGAAGAGTCAGCCCCAGCATTTT. This encodes CAISAGKSQPQHF.